The 2 T cell receptor beta chains presented below share a single source sample, sequenced in a study of CD8 T cells in Susac syndrome. RNA in amounts of roughly 0.5 to 1 ug was reverse transcribed with random hexamers. TCRdb fed the immunoSEQ multiplex PCR reads into MiXCR, producing one record per CDR3 protein. The sample lists a few hundred thousand distinct CDR3 sequences; approximately 95% were seen once. The specimen sequenced was CD4+ T cells from PBMCs. These receptors all come from a human donor with multiple sclerosis.

V usage is TRBV5-1 and J usage is TRBJ2-3, with D perhaps matching TRBD1 or TRBD2 (6 bases each). The CDR3 runs to 15 residues. CDR1 is SGHRS, CDR2 YFSETQ, per germline. V was trimmed by 6 bases and J by 5 bases, leaving 19 bases between them. CDR3 amino acids: CASKGGAIDLDTQYF. CDR3 nucleotide sequence: TGCGCCAGCAAGGGGGGCGCCATCGATTTAGATACGCAGTATTTT.

The gene calls are TRBV6-6 and TRBJ2-7, with D uncertain. Germline V gives CDR1 MNHNY, CDR2 SVGAGI (reference sequence). Deletions cut 4 bases from V and 2 bases from J, with 3 bases between. The CDR3 has 11 residues. The CDR3 loop reads CASSSAYEQYF. The DNA of the CDR3 is TGTGCCAGCAGTTCCGCCTACGAGCAGTACTTC.